This T cell receptor beta chain was retrieved from a study of blood T cell repertoires in COVID-19. Study-level information: Collection of acute and convalescent COVID-19 samples took place in the United States, Italy and Spain.

From germline, CDR1 is MDHEN and CDR2 SYDVKM. This CDR3 is 17 amino acids long. Cohort allocation depended upon clinical history that participants reported. A word on this clone: An end of the junction does not agree with germline; a read error may underlie this. The same CDR3 arises from other DNA sequences in this sample as well.

TCRdb's table, derived via immunoSEQ multiplex PCR, lists solely in-frame clones and lacks some. The table lists roughly 300,000 clones, around 87% of them singletons. The sequenced sample was PBMCs or T cells enriched from blood (not recorded which). This chain joins TRBV28 and TRBJ2-3; 9 nucleotides align to TRBD2. This sequence originates from a woman younger than 45 who had recovered from COVID-19. CDR3 nucleotide sequence: TGTGCCCGCAGCCCCTCGGGGGGCCTCGCGGGGGGGGATACGCAGTATTTT. Translated: CARSPSGGLAGGDTQYF.